Shown below are 26 T cell receptor beta chains from a single sample sequenced in a study of spatial heterogeneity in lung cancer. Time point given: sample taken at primary tumor resection. Antigen specificity for these receptors is unknown. MiXCR, applied by TCRdb to the 5' RACE reads, yields one record per CDR3 protein. Of 7,500 to 10,000 distinct CDR3 sequences in the sample, about 8.1% were seen once. Overall study findings and caveats: Counts of expanded intratumoral alpha and beta TCRs tracked tumor mutation counts.

The sequencing used lung tumor tissue, collected at surgery. The receptors shown here come from a male donor with early-stage non-small cell lung cancer.

On this clonotype: Since a much larger clone is just one base distant, this may be a read error. V gene TRBV14 combines with J gene TRBJ2-2; D is undetermined. CDR1 is SGHDN and CDR2 is FVKESK in the germline V gene. This CDR3 spans 13 amino acids. The CDR3 spells CVSSQFDTGELFF. For the CDR3, the DNA is TGTGTCAGCAGCCAGTTCGACACCGGGGAGCTGTTTTTT.

This rearrangement joins TRBV5-1 to TRBJ1-1; D possibly corresponds to TRBD1 (6 bases). Germline CDR1 and CDR2: SGHRS and YFSETQ. Trimming took 4 bases from V and 6 from J, leaving 19 bases between them. This CDR3 is built from 15 residues. The CDR3 is CASSAGAGENAEAFF. DNA for the CDR3: TGCGCCAGCAGCGCTGGGGCAGGGGAAAACGCTGAAGCTTTCTTT.

This clonotype was recorded at least ten times. V and J are TRBV6-4 and TRBJ2-1, with 13 bases fitting TRBD2. CDR1 MRHNA and CDR2 SNTAGT come from the germline V gene. The CDR3 runs to 14 residues. J was trimmed by 7 bases and V by 3 bases; bases with no gene match: 0. The CDR3 region is CASSELAGGNEQFF. The CDR3 DNA reads TGTGCCAGCAGTGAACTAGCGGGGGGGAATGAGCAGTTCTTC.

By its share, this clonotype is medium-sized. The chain employs TRBV7-9 and TRBJ2-6, with D unclear. Germline values: CDR1 SEHNR, CDR2 FQNEAQ (reference sequence). The CDR3 runs to 14 residues. Trimming shortened V by 0 bases and J by 3 bases, and 3 bases separated the two germline ends. The CDR3 sequence is CASSLARGANVLTF. The CDR3 nucleotides are TGTGCCAGCAGCTTAGCTCGTGGGGCCAACGTCCTGACTTTC.

In this sample, this clonotype turned up many times. The chain carries TRBV18 and TRBJ1-2; D not resolved. The germline V gene encodes CDR1 KGHSH and CDR2 LQKENI. CDR3 length: 13 residues. Trimming stripped 3 bases from V and 6 bases from J, with 11 bases between. CDR3 loop: CASSPLSPDGYTF. CDR3 coding DNA: TGTGCCAGCTCACCGTTGAGCCCGGATGGCTACACCTTC.

This clonotype was detected many times. This rearrangement joins TRBV18 to TRBJ1-1; D is uncertain. CDR1 is KGHSH and CDR2 is LQKENI in the germline V gene. The ends were cut back, 0 bases at V and 1 base at J, with 3 bases in the middle. The length of the CDR3 is 13 residues. CDR3 in DNA: TGTGCCAGCTCACCACCGGCGAACACTGAAGCTTTCTTT. Translation gives CASSPPANTEAFF.

This chain connects TRBV13 to TRBJ1-5; D remains unclear. The V end lost 4 bases, the J end lost 3 bases, and 13 bases lay between the germline ends. CDR3 size: 15 residues. CDR1 PRHDT and CDR2 FYEKMQ come from the germline V gene (reference sequence). The CDR3 nucleotides are TGTGCCAGCAGCTGGCCACGGGGTTCCAATCAGCCCCAGCATTTT. Translating gives CASSWPRGSNQPQHF.

This clonotype is medium-sized in the sample. The rearrangement uses TRBV29-1 and TRBJ1-4, with D perhaps TRBD1 (6 bases). Trimming took off 4 bases at V and 8 bases at J, with 14 bases between the two ends. CDR1 and CDR2 from the germline V gene are SQVTM and ANQGSEA. CDR3 length: 13 amino acids. The CDR3 is CSVGQAVSEKLFF. CDR3 in DNA: TGCAGCGTTGGACAGGCCGTTTCCGAAAAACTGTTTTTT.

In its sample, this clonotype ranks as medium-sized (0.01 to 0.1%). In DNA, the CDR3 is TGTGCCAGCAAGAACAGGGTGGGACTAGACGACACCGGGGAGCTGTTTTTT. Amino acids: CASKNRVGLDDTGELFF. The V and J genes are TRBV27 and TRBJ2-2, with TRBD2 matching over 8 bases. Germline assignment: CDR1 MNHEY and CDR2 SMNVEV (reference sequence). The trim removed 7 bases at V and 3 bases at J, leaving 13 bases unmatched. The length of the CDR3 is 17 residues.

A remark on this clonotype: A much larger clone differs from this one at a single base, so this may be a read error. This likely comes from a read error, as the CDR3 has no conserved phenylalanine or tryptophan at its end. This chain connects TRBV3-1 to TRBJ2-7; D is ambiguous. This CDR3 has 17 amino acids. Trimming cost V 0 bases and J 0 bases, with 15 bases left between them. Germline CDR1 reads LGHDT; CDR2 reads YNNKEL (reference sequence). CDR3 amino acids: CASSQDWSNEDSYEQYL. The CDR3 DNA reads as TGTGCCAGCAGCCAAGATTGGAGCAACGAAGACTCCTACGAGCAGTACCTC.

By sample share, this clonotype is medium-sized (0.01 to 0.1%). The J gene is TRBJ1-5, the V gene TRBV28, with D unresolved. Looked up from germline, CDR1 is MDHEN and CDR2 is SYDVKM. CDR3 size: 14 residues. Trimming cost V 7 bases and J 5 bases, with 15 bases left between them. The CDR3 sequence: CASNQPARYQPQHF. In nucleotides, the CDR3 is TGTGCCAGCAACCAACCCGCCCGCTATCAGCCCCAGCATTTT.

Judged by abundance, this clonotype is medium-sized. The chain couples TRBV12-3 or TRBV12-4 to TRBJ2-1; D uncertain. Trimming shortened V by 6 bases and J by 3 bases, and 12 bases separated the two germline ends. The CDR3 has 14 amino acids. The CDR3, as DNA: TGTGCCAGCAGCCCAACGGCGGTCTACAATGAGCAGTTCTTC. Amino acid sequence: CASSPTAVYNEQFF.

The rearrangement joins TRBV7-3 to TRBJ1-1, with a weak D call TRBD1 (5 bases). Germline CDR1 reads SGHTA; CDR2 reads FQGTGA. CDR3 length equals 14 residues. Trimming took off 4 bases at V and 7 bases at J, with 16 bases between the two ends. The CDR3 spells CASSSGLFPSEAFF. In nucleotides, the CDR3 is TGTGCCAGCAGCTCGGGACTTTTCCCCAGTGAAGCTTTCTTT.

This clonotype counts as medium-sized. A junction end diverges from the germline sequence, so it may reflect a read error. The V and J genes are TRBV28 and TRBJ2-1; 9 nucleotides match TRBD2. Germline CDR1 MDHEN, CDR2 SYDVKM. The length of the CDR3 is 13 residues. As DNA, the CDR3 is TGTGCCAGCAGTCACCCAAATAGGCGGGAGGGGGTCTTC. Residues: CASSHPNRREGVF.

This clonotype was counted ten times or more. V is TRBV6-6 and J is TRBJ1-3; maybe TRBD1 (6 bases). Germline V lookup: CDR1 MNHNY, CDR2 SVGAGI (reference sequence). This CDR3 contains 18 residues. The V end was cut by 0 bases, the J end by 2 bases, with 17 bases between. CDR3 nucleotides: TGTGCCAGCAGTTACTCCTTGGGGGCAGGGAGAGCTGGAAACACCATATATTTT. Translated: CASSYSLGAGRAGNTIYF.

This clonotype was observed a few times. The V call is TRBV7-4, the J call TRBJ2-7, with a weak D call TRBD1 (6 bases). This CDR3 is 15 amino acids long. In germline, CDR1 is SGHVT, CDR2 SQSDAQ. The germline V and J ends were trimmed by 1 base and 2 bases, with 12 bases remaining between them. The DNA of the CDR3 is TGTGCCAGCAGCTTAGAGGCCGACAGGCCCTACGAGCAGTACTTC. Its translation: CASSLEADRPYEQYF.

The table lists this clonotype with many counts. The CDR3 sequence is CASSLEGYGYTF. The CDR3 coding sequence is TGTGCCAGCAGCTTAGAGGGATATGGCTACACCTTC. The rearrangement uses TRBV7-9 and TRBJ1-2; D not resolved. Germline-derived CDR1 and CDR2 are SEHNR and FQNEAQ (reference sequence). V was shortened by 1 base and J by 5 bases, with 5 bases between the two germline ends. The CDR3 totals 12 residues. The full variable domain, in which reference TRBV7-9 and TRBJ1-2 provide the parts outside the CDR3, is DTGVSQNPRHKITKRGQNVTFRCDPISEHNRLYWYRQTLGQGPEFLTYFQNEAQLEKSRLLSDRFSAERPKGSFSTLEIQRTEQGDSAMYLCASSLEGYGYTFGSGTRLTVV.

V gene TRBV10-3 combines with J gene TRBJ2-1; 11 bases map to TRBD2. Germline lookup yields CDR1 ENHRY and CDR2 SYGVKD. Losses at the gene ends were 7 bases for V and 8 bases for J; bases not matched to a gene: 13. This CDR3 region has 16 residues. The chain's CDR3 is CAITANSGRATDEQFF. The CDR3 DNA reads as TGTGCCATCACCGCGAATAGCGGGAGGGCCACTGATGAGCAGTTCTTC.

This clonotype came up many times. V usage is TRBV18 and J usage is TRBJ1-2; D is possibly TRBD1 (5 bases). The CDR3 is 14 amino acids. CDR1 is KGHSH and CDR2 is LQKENI in the germline V gene. The V and J ends lost 2 bases and 2 bases respectively, with 9 bases between them. The CDR3 region has the DNA TGTGCCAGCTCACCATTCAGGGAGAACTATGGCTACACCTTC. Translating gives CASSPFRENYGYTF.

The chain carries TRBV20-1 and TRBJ2-3; 15 nucleotides agree with TRBD2. The length of the CDR3 is 15 residues. The germline V gene has CDR1 DFQATT and CDR2 SNEGSKA (reference sequence). The ends lost 6 bases at V and 6 bases at J; junction bases unmatched: 7. The CDR3 DNA reads as TGCAGTGCCACCACCGGGACTAGCGGGAGGGATACGCAGTATTTT. Residues: CSATTGTSGRDTQYF.

This clonotype was counted ten times or more. CDR3 DNA sequence: TGTGCCAGCAGCGACCGGACAGGGACACTTGAAAAACTGTTTTTT. Translated, it gives CASSDRTGTLEKLFF. The chain links TRBV7-9 to TRBJ1-4; 8 nucleotides match TRBD1. V was clipped by 5 bases and J by 7 bases; unmatched bases: 9. CDR3 length equals 15 residues. Germline V gene sequence: CDR1 SEHNR, CDR2 FQNEAQ (reference sequence).

Details on this clonotype: A much larger clone sits a single nucleotide away, making a read error possible. The rearrangement uses TRBV28 and TRBJ2-5; D is possibly TRBD2 (6 bases). Trimming left V 4 bases short and J 5 bases short, with 17 bases between. This CDR3 is 15 amino acids long. CDR1 MDHEN and CDR2 SYDVKM come from the germline V gene. CDR3 amino acids: CASSSSRREHETQYF. The CDR3 nucleotides read TGTGCCAGCAGTTCATCCCGACGGGAGCATGAGACCCAGTACTTC.

The table lists this clonotype with many counts. This chain's CDR3 is CASSGTGGAETQYF. CDR3 DNA: TGTGCCAGTAGTGGGACAGGGGGCGCGGAGACCCAGTACTTC. This sequence joins TRBV19 and TRBJ2-5; 12 bases match TRBD1. V lost 5 bases and J lost 5; bases outside the gene matches: 3. Germline CDR1 LNHDA, CDR2 SQIVND (reference sequence). The CDR3 extends over 14 amino acids. Looking up the rest from reference TRBV19 and TRBJ2-5 gives the full variable domain: DGGITQSPKYLFRKEGQNVTLSCEQNLNHDAMYWYRQDPGQGLRLIYYSQIVNDFQKGDIAEGYSVSREKKESFPLTVTSAQKNPTAFYLCASSGTGGAETQYFGPGTRLLVL.

Relative to its sample, this clonotype is medium-sized (0.01 to 0.1%). The chain combines TRBV7-8 with TRBJ2-3, with a tentative D call TRBD1 (6 bases). There are 16 residues in the CDR3. With 2 bases removed from V and 3 bases from J, the gap between germline ends came to 15 bases. Germline V lookup: CDR1 SGHVS, CDR2 FQNEAQ. CDR3 residues: CASSLRVGAFTDTQYF. In DNA form, the CDR3 reads TGTGCCAGCAGCTTAAGAGTGGGGGCGTTTACAGATACGCAGTATTTT. Together with reference TRBV7-8 and TRBJ2-3, the CDR3 gives the full variable domain: GAGVSQSPRYKVAKRGQDVALRCDPISGHVSLFWYQQALGQGPEFLTYFQNEAQLDKSGLPSDRFFAERPEGSVSTLKIQRTQQEDSAVYLCASSLRVGAFTDTQYFGPGTRLTVL.

This clonotype was counted many times. V gene TRBV20-1 combines with J gene TRBJ2-2; 10 bases align to TRBD2. The CDR3 is 16 residues long. The V segment lost 3 bases and the J segment 6 bases; nucleotides outside the gene matches: 10. Per germline, CDR1 DFQATT and CDR2 SNEGSKA (reference sequence). The CDR3, as DNA: TGCAGTGCTAGCCCCCTCAGCGGGAGGGAGGCCGGGGAGCTGTTTTTT. Encoded protein: CSASPLSGREAGELFF.

The gene calls are TRBV7-9 and TRBJ2-5, with D hard to call. There are 14 residues in the CDR3. Trimming shortened V by 1 base and J by 3 bases, and 9 bases separated the two germline ends. Germline V gene sequence: CDR1 SEHNR, CDR2 FQNEAQ (reference sequence). CDR3: CASSLVTAEETQYF. CDR3 bases: TGTGCCAGCAGCTTAGTGACGGCGGAAGAGACCCAGTACTTC.